This passage covers 2 T cell receptor beta chains from one sample sequenced in a study of T cells in localized non-small cell lung cancer. Clones were read by immunoSEQ multiplex PCR, and TCRdb kept only the in-frame ones, dropping some. The sample yields approximately 35,000 clones, roughly 88% seen once. The sequencing used peripheral blood, collected before any cancer treatment. The receptor source for this set is a man aged 40 to 69 with stage I lung adenocarcinoma.

This rearrangement joins TRBV5-6 to TRBJ2-7; weak D call: TRBD1 (6 bases). Germline V gene lookup returns CDR1 SGHDT and CDR2 YYEEEE. V lost 4 bases and J lost 5, with 16 bases in between. This CDR3 spans 14 amino acids. CDR3 protein: CASSLDTRGHEQYF. CDR3 nucleotides: TGTGCCAGCAGCCTAGACACCAGGGGACACGAGCAGTACTTC.

The J gene is TRBJ2-2, the V gene TRBV2; D ambiguous. Germline values: CDR1 SNHLY, CDR2 FYNNEI. Trimming cost V 6 bases and J 1 base, with 9 bases left between them. This CDR3 spans 14 amino acids. CDR3: CASSLRGNTGELFF. DNA for the CDR3: TGTGCCAGCAGCCTAAGAGGGAACACCGGGGAGCTGTTTTTT.